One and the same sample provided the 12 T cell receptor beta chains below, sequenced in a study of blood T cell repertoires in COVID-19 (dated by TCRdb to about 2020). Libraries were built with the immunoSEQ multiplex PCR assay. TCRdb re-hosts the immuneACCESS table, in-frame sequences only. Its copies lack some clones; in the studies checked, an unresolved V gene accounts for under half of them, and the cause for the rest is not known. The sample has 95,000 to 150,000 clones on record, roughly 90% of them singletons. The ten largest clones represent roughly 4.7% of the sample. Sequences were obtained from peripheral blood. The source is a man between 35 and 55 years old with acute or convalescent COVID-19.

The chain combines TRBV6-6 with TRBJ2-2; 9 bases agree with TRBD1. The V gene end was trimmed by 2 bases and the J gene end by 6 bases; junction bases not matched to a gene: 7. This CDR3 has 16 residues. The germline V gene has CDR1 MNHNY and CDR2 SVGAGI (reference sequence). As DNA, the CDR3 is TGTGCCAGCAGTTACCGGACCGGGACAGGGTCCGGGGAGCTGTTTTTT. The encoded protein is CASSYRTGTGSGELFF.

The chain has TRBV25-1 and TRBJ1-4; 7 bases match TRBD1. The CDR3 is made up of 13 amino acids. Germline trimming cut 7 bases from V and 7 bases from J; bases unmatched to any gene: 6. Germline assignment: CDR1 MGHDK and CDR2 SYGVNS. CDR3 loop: CASKGQGVEKLFF. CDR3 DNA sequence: TGTGCCAGCAAAGGGCAGGGGGTTGAAAAACTGTTTTTT.

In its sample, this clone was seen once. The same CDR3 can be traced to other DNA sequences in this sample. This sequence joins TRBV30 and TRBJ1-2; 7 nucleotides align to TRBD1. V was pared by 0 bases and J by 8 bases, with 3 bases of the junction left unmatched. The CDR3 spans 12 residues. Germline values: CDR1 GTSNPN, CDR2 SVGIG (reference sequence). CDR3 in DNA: TGTGCCTGGAGTGTAGGGGGCGGCGGCTACACCTTC. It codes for CAWSVGGGGYTF.

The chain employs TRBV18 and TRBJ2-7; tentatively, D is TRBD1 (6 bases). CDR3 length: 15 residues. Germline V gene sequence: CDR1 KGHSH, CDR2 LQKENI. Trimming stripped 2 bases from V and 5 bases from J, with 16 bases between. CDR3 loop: CASSPRGGKNDEQYF. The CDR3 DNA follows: TGTGCCAGCTCACCAAGAGGGGGTAAGAATGACGAGCAGTACTTC.

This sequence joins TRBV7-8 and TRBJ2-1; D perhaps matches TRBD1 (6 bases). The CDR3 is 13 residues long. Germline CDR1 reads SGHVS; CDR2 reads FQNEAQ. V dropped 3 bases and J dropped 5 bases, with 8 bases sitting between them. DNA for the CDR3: TGTGCCAGCAGCTTGAACAGGGACAATGAGCAGTTCTTC. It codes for CASSLNRDNEQFF.

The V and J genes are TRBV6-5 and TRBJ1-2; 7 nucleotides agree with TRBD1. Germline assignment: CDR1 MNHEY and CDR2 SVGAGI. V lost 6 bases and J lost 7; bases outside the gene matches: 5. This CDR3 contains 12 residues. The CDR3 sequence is CASSTGASGYTF. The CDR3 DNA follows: TGTGCCAGCAGCACAGGGGCGAGTGGCTACACCTTC.

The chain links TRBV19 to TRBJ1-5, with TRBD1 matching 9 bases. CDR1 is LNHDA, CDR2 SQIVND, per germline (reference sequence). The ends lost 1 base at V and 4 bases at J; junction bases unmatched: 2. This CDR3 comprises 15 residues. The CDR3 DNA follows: TGTGCCAGTAGTATAGGGGGGACAGGGAATCAGCCCCAGCATTTT. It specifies CASSIGGTGNQPQHF.

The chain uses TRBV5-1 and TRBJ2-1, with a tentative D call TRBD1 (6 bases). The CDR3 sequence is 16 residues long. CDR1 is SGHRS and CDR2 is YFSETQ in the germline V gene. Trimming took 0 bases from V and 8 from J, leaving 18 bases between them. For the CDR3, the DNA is TGCGCCAGCAGCTTGGGGGGGACCAGGGGATCCCATGAGCAGTTCTTC. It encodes CASSLGGTRGSHEQFF.

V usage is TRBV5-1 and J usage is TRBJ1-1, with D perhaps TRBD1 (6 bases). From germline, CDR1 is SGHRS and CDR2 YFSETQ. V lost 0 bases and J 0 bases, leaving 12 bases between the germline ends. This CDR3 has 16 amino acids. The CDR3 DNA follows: TGCGCCAGCAGCTTGGTGGGGGCCGCCTTGAACACTGAAGCTTTCTTT. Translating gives CASSLVGAALNTEAFF.

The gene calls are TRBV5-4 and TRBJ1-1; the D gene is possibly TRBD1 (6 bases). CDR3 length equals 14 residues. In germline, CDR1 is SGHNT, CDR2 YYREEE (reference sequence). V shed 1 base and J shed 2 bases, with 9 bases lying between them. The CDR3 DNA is TGTGCCAGCAGCTTGTCCAGGGGTAACACTGAAGCTTTCTTT. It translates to CASSLSRGNTEAFF.

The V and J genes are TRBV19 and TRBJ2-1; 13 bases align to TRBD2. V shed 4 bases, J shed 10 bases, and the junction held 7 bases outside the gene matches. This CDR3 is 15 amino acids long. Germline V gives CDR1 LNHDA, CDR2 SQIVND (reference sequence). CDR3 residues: CASSSGTSGKDEQFF. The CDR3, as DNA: TGTGCCAGTAGTAGCGGGACTAGCGGGAAAGACGAGCAGTTCTTC.

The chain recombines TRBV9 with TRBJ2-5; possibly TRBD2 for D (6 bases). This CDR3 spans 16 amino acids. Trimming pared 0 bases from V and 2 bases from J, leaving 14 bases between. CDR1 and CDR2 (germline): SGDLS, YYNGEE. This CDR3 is CASSVATRSGQETQYF. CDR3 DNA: TGTGCCAGCAGCGTAGCTACGAGGAGCGGGCAAGAGACCCAGTACTTC. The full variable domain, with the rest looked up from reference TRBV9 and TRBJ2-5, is DSGVTQTPKHLITATGQRVTLRCSPRSGDLSVYWYQQSLDQGLQFLIQYYNGEERAKGNILERFSAQQFPDLHSELNLSSLELGDSALYFCASSVATRSGQETQYFGPGTRLLVL.